These 4 T cell receptor beta chains originate from one sample sequenced in a study of T cells in Graves' hyperthyroidism and ophthalmopathy. TCR beta CDR3 regions were amplified from RNA. In the first-round RT-PCR of the TCR CDR3, the HTBI primer set was used. One entry per CDR3 protein, called by TCRdb with MiXCR from the multiplex PCR reads. The sample has 550,000 to 700,000 distinct CDR3 sequences; around 46% are singletons. Sequenced: peripheral blood or thyroid tissue (not recorded which). The receptors derive from an adult woman with Graves' disease, either hyperthyroidism or ophthalmopathy (not recorded which).

The CDR3 is CAWSVTEGRGYTF. As DNA, the CDR3 is TGTGCCTGGAGTGTGACGGAAGGGAGAGGCTACACCTTC. The chain uses TRBV30 and TRBJ1-2; no definite D call. Germline V CDR1 and CDR2: GTSNPN, SVGIG (reference sequence). V dropped 0 bases and J dropped 8 bases, with 13 bases sitting between them. The CDR3 spans 13 residues.

As to this clonotype: Germline is not matched at one junction end, which may reflect a read error. The chain combines TRBV7-2 with TRBJ2-7; either TRBD1 or TRBD2 may supply D (5 bases each). From germline, CDR1 is SGHTA and CDR2 FQGNSA. The CDR3 runs 15 residues. CDR3 bases: TGTGCCGGCAGCTTAGCAGCGGACACTACCTACGAGCAGTACTTC. It codes for CAGSLAADTTYEQYF.

This clonotype was counted ten times or more. The chain joins TRBV11-2 to TRBJ1-2; tentative D call: TRBD1 (6 bases). The V end lost 3 bases, the J end lost 6 bases, and 17 bases lay between the germline ends. The CDR3 totals 15 residues. Germline V gene data show CDR1 as SGHAT and CDR2 as FQNNGV. CDR3 amino acids: CASSLFPRDKNGYTF. The CDR3 nucleotides read TGTGCCAGCAGCTTGTTCCCCCGGGACAAAAATGGCTACACCTTC. Full variable domain (missing parts from reference TRBV11-2 and TRBJ1-2): EAGVAQSPRYKIIEKRQSVAFWCNPISGHATLYWYQQILGQGPKLLIQFQNNGVVDDSQLPKDRFSAERLKGVDSTLKIQPAKLEDSAVYLCASSLFPRDKNGYTFGSGTRLTVV.

This clonotype was counted many times. This rearrangement joins TRBV7-9 to TRBJ1-3; no clear D. Germline CDR1 reads SEHNR; CDR2 reads FQNEAQ (reference sequence). This CDR3 has 17 residues. V shed 3 bases and J shed 0 bases, with 15 bases lying between them. CDR3 DNA sequence: TGTGCCAGCAGCTTCCCCGTTGCGCAACTCTCTGGAAACACCATATATTTT. Encoded protein: CASSFPVAQLSGNTIYF.